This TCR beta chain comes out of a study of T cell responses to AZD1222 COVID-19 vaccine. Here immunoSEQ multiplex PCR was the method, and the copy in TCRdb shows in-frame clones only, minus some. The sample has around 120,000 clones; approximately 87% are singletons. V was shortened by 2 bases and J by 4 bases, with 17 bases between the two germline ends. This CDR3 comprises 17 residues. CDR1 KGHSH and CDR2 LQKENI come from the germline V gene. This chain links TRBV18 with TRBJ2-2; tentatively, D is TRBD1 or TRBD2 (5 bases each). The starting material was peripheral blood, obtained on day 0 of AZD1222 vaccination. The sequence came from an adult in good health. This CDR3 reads CASSPIVPGSGTGELFF. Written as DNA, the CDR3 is TGTGCCAGCTCACCAATCGTGCCAGGGAGTGGCACCGGGGAGCTGTTTTTT.